The 21 T cell receptor beta chains below all came from one sample that was sequenced in a study of chemoradiotherapy in HPV16-positive cancers. Data came from immunoSEQ multiplex PCR; TCRdb stores just in-frame clones and leaves some out. The sample holds more than 9,000 clones, 70% to 80% seen once. The sample was gathered from a patient who underwent chemoradiotherapy. These receptors all come from a human donor with HPV-associated anogenital cancer.

The chain has TRBV5-6 and TRBJ2-7; 8 bases are shared with TRBD1. CDR3 size: 15 residues. Per the germline V gene, CDR1 is SGHDT and CDR2 is YYEEEE. V shed 2 bases and J 0 bases; nucleotides not matched to a gene: 4. This CDR3 is CASSFGTGYSYEQYF. The CDR3, as DNA: TGTGCCAGCAGCTTCGGGACAGGTTACTCCTACGAGCAGTACTTC.

The genes are TRBV7-6 and TRBJ2-1, with a possible D match to TRBD2 (6 bases). The CDR3 totals 17 residues. Trimming pared 3 bases from V and 0 bases from J, leaving 15 bases between. CDR1 and CDR2 from the germline V gene are SGHVS and FNYEAQ. The CDR3 loop is CASSLVNSGSSYNEQFF. The CDR3 region has the DNA TGTGCCAGCAGCTTGGTTAATAGCGGCAGCTCCTACAATGAGCAGTTCTTC.

This clone was detected once. The chain links TRBV7-2 to TRBJ2-1, with 9 bases matching TRBD1. The CDR3 spans 16 residues. CDR1 is SGHTA, CDR2 FQGNSA, per germline. The ends lost 5 bases at V and 4 bases at J; junction bases unmatched: 9. CDR3: CASSRTSGQGYNEQFF. In DNA, the CDR3 is TGTGCCAGCAGCCGGACGTCGGGACAGGGATACAATGAGCAGTTCTTC.

The chain combines TRBV27 with TRBJ2-3, with D uncertain. The CDR3 consists of 13 residues. Trimming stripped 5 bases from V and 3 bases from J, with 9 bases between. CDR1 and CDR2 from the germline V gene are MNHEY and SMNVEV (reference sequence). This CDR3 is CASSRTETDTQYF. CDR3 nucleotides: TGTGCCAGCAGTAGGACCGAGACAGATACGCAGTATTTT.

This clone was counted a few times. The V call is TRBV10-2, the J call TRBJ1-1; D possibly corresponds to TRBD1 (5 bases). V lost 6 bases and J 5 bases, leaving 13 bases between the germline ends. Germline V gene sequence: CDR1 WSHSY, CDR2 SAAADI. This CDR3 is 13 amino acids long. The CDR3 is CASSYRTGTEAFF. CDR3 in DNA: TGCGCCAGCAGCTACAGGACGGGTACTGAAGCTTTCTTT.

V gene TRBV28 combines with J gene TRBJ1-1; the D gene is possibly TRBD1 (6 bases). The V end lost 5 bases, the J end lost 10 bases, and 20 bases lay between the germline ends. Germline assignment: CDR1 MDHEN and CDR2 SYDVKM. This CDR3 has 14 amino acids. For the CDR3, the DNA is TGTGCCAGCAGTGACCCGGGACACATTGTTAGAGCTTTCTTT. This encodes CASSDPGHIVRAFF.

This chain joins TRBV5-1 and TRBJ2-2, with TRBD2 matching over 10 bases. The CDR3 runs 15 residues. J was trimmed by 6 bases and V by 5 bases; bases with no gene match: 7. Germline-derived CDR1 and CDR2 are SGHRS and YFSETQ. CDR3: CASSQAGGHAGELFF. The CDR3 DNA reads as TGCGCCAGCAGTCAAGCGGGGGGGCATGCCGGGGAGCTGTTTTTT.

This clone occurred once. V is TRBV10-3 and J is TRBJ1-2; D gene ambiguous. V was trimmed by 3 bases and J by 10 bases, leaving 12 bases between them. The CDR3 has 12 amino acids. Germline values: CDR1 ENHRY, CDR2 SYGVKD. This chain's CDR3 is CAISDYGSPYTF. The CDR3 nucleotides read TGTGCCATCAGTGACTATGGGAGCCCCTACACCTTC.

This sequence joins TRBV7-9 and TRBJ2-1; 7 positions match TRBD1. Per the germline V gene, CDR1 is SEHNR and CDR2 is FQNEAQ (reference sequence). The CDR3 spans 13 residues. The V segment lost 0 bases and the J segment 10 bases; nucleotides outside the gene matches: 3. CDR3 amino acids: CASSLAGDSEQFF. As DNA, the CDR3 is TGTGCCAGCAGCTTAGCGGGGGACAGCGAGCAGTTCTTC.

This chain joins TRBV7-2 and TRBJ2-2; D remains ambiguous. Germline lookup yields CDR1 SGHTA and CDR2 FQGNSA. The CDR3 is 16 amino acids. V lost 5 bases and J 4 bases, leaving 17 bases between the germline ends. In DNA form, the CDR3 reads TGTGCCAGCAGCCTTTTGCAGGCGGCGAGCACCGGGGAGCTGTTTTTT. Its translation is CASSLLQAASTGELFF.

By proportion, this clone is medium-sized. The rearrangement uses TRBV30 and TRBJ1-1; no clear D. The CDR3 sequence is 14 residues long. Trimming stripped 3 bases from V and 3 bases from J, with 14 bases between. CDR1 and CDR2 (germline): GTSNPN, SVGIG (reference sequence). The CDR3 coding sequence is TGTGCCTGGAGCCCGACAACGAGGGACACTGAAGCTTTCTTT. Residues: CAWSPTTRDTEAFF. Filled out from reference TRBV30 and TRBJ1-1, the complete variable domain reads SQTIHQWPATLVQPVGSPLSLECTVEGTSNPNLYWYRQAAGRGLQLLFYSVGIGQISSEVPQNLSASRPQDRQFILSSKKLLLSDSGFYLCAWSPTTRDTEAFFGQGTRLTVV.

The rearrangement uses TRBV7-9 and TRBJ1-5; 10 nucleotides line up with TRBD1. V gave up 5 bases and J gave up 6 bases; unmatched junction bases: 10. The CDR3 spans 16 residues. Germline V gene sequence: CDR1 SEHNR, CDR2 FQNEAQ (reference sequence). In DNA form, the CDR3 reads TGTGCCAGCAGCCCCTCCGGGACAGGGGCGGGTCAGCCCCAGCATTTT. It specifies CASSPSGTGAGQPQHF.

The V call is TRBV7-2, the J call TRBJ1-1, with D unresolved. The length of the CDR3 is 13 residues. Germline V gene data show CDR1 as SGHTA and CDR2 as FQGNSA. Trimming removed 0 bases at V and 3 bases at J, with 5 bases between. The CDR3 loop is CASSLAEDTEAFF. The CDR3 region has the DNA TGTGCCAGCAGCTTAGCAGAAGACACTGAAGCTTTCTTT. The full variable domain, rest sourced from reference TRBV7-2 and TRBJ1-1, is GAGVSQSPSNKVTEKGKDVELRCDPISGHTALYWYRQSLGQGLEFLIYFQGNSAPDKSGLPSDRFSAERTGGSVSTLTIQRTQQEDSAVYLCASSLAEDTEAFFGQGTRLTVV.

The genes are TRBV7-9 and TRBJ2-6; 11 bases map to TRBD1. J gave up 2 bases and V 0 bases, and 3 bases lay outside the gene matches. Germline CDR1 reads SEHNR; CDR2 reads FQNEAQ (reference sequence). The CDR3 covers 18 residues. In nucleotides, the CDR3 is TGTGCCAGCAGCTTAGCGCCGGGACAGGGGGCTGGGGCCAACGTCCTGACTTTC. Protein product: CASSLAPGQGAGANVLTF.

This clone has a single count. The chain carries TRBV5-4 and TRBJ1-2, with D possibly being TRBD1 (5 bases). With 6 bases removed from V and 5 bases from J, the gap between germline ends came to 17 bases. Germline V gene data show CDR1 as SGHNT and CDR2 as YYREEE (reference sequence). The CDR3 sequence is 14 residues long. The CDR3 sequence is CASMQRGAGYGYTF. The CDR3 DNA sequence: TGTGCCAGCATGCAACGAGGGGCCGGGTATGGCTACACCTTC.

This chain connects TRBV2 to TRBJ1-5, with unresolved D. Trimming shortened V by 6 bases and J by 7 bases, and 10 bases separated the two germline ends. The germline gives CDR1 SNHLY, CDR2 FYNNEI. There are 12 residues in the CDR3. CDR3: CASRETGQPQHF. Here the CDR3 DNA reads TGTGCCAGCAGGGAGACCGGGCAGCCCCAGCATTTT.

This clone was seen a few times. V and J are TRBV5-1 and TRBJ1-6; 8 nucleotides agree with TRBD1. The CDR3 spans 14 residues. V was clipped by 0 bases and J by 9 bases; unmatched bases: 2. The V gene's germline CDR1 is SGHRS and CDR2 YFSETQ. The CDR3 loop reads CASSLEDRASPLHF. The CDR3 nucleotides read TGCGCCAGCAGCTTGGAGGACAGGGCTTCACCCCTCCACTTT. Variable domain in full (rest from reference TRBV5-1 and TRBJ1-6): KAGVTQTPRYLIKTRGQQVTLSCSPISGHRSVSWYQQTPGQGLQFLFEYFSETQRNKGNFPGRFSGRQFSNSRSEMNVSTLELGDSALYLCASSLEDRASPLHFGNGTRLTVT.

This chain uses TRBV6-5 with TRBJ2-7, with D uncertain. V was pared by 0 bases and J by 2 bases, with 11 bases between. Germline assignment: CDR1 MNHEY and CDR2 SVGAGI. CDR3 length: 15 residues. The CDR3 loop is CASSYSGTFPYEQYF. CDR3 DNA: TGTGCCAGCAGTTACTCGGGAACCTTCCCCTACGAGCAGTACTTC.

This clone showed up just once. The rearrangement links TRBV19 to TRBJ2-7, with TRBD2 matching over 8 bases. The V gene's germline CDR1 is LNHDA and CDR2 SQIVND (reference sequence). The V segment lost 10 bases and the J segment 3 bases; nucleotides outside the gene matches: 5. The CDR3 covers 12 residues. In nucleotides, the CDR3 is TGTGCCACCGCGGGACTAGGCTACGAGCAGTACTTC. Its translation is CATAGLGYEQYF.

V and J are TRBV19 and TRBJ2-3, with 11 bases matching TRBD2. This CDR3 is built from 15 residues. V was pared by 5 bases and J by 0 bases, with 1 base of the junction left unmatched. Germline loops: CDR1 LNHDA, CDR2 SQIVND (reference sequence). CDR3 DNA: TGTGCCAGTAGTCGGACTAGCGGGAGCACAGATACGCAGTATTTT. Translating gives CASSRTSGSTDTQYF.

The rearrangement uses TRBV19 and TRBJ2-2, with 7 positions matching TRBD1. Germline V gene data show CDR1 as LNHDA and CDR2 as SQIVND (reference sequence). This CDR3 region has 21 residues. V shed 7 bases and J 3 bases; nucleotides not matched to a gene: 26. CDR3 nucleotide sequence: TGTGCCAGTAATTCAACCCCGAGGGACAGAAAAGTGGTTCTGGACACCGGGGAGCTGTTTTTT. Amino acids: CASNSTPRDRKVVLDTGELFF.